The 10 T cell receptor beta chains given below trace back to one sample, sequenced in a study of blood T cell repertoires in COVID-19 (dated by TCRdb to 2020 to 2021). The library was built by means of the immunoSEQ multiplex PCR assay. The clones in this table, taken by TCRdb from immuneACCESS, are in-frame only. Not every clone is retained; where verified, under half of the shortfall comes from an unresolved V gene, and the cause of the rest is unknown. The sample has about 300,000 clones on record, roughly 83% of them singletons. The ten largest clones represent under 2% of the sample. Sample: peripheral blood. These receptors were collected from a woman aged 45-60 years with acute or convalescent COVID-19.

This chain links TRBV7-3 with TRBJ1-4, with 9 bases lining up with TRBD1. V was clipped by 5 bases and J by 7 bases; unmatched bases: 5. The length of the CDR3 is 14 residues. Germline V gene data show CDR1 as SGHTA and CDR2 as FQGTGA. CDR3 sequence (DNA): TGTGCCAGCAGCGCACAGGGGGCGCCTGAAAAACTGTTTTTT. Encoded protein: CASSAQGAPEKLFF.

This rearrangement joins TRBV9 to TRBJ2-6, with D perhaps matching TRBD1 (6 bases). There are 15 residues in the CDR3. Looked up from germline, CDR1 is SGDLS and CDR2 is YYNGEE. Trimming removed 4 bases from V and 1 base from J, with 9 bases in between. The DNA for the CDR3 is TGTGCCAGCAGCCCCAGGGGATCTGGGGCCAACGTCCTGACTTTC. Its translation: CASSPRGSGANVLTF.

The rearrangement uses TRBV15 and TRBJ2-1; D remains unclear. The CDR3 is 16 residues long. Trimming removed 3 bases at V and 0 bases at J, with 12 bases between. Germline V gives CDR1 LNHNV, CDR2 YYDKDF (reference sequence). The CDR3 DNA is TGTGCCACCAGCAGGGCCTGGTGGAGCTCCTACAATGAGCAGTTCTTC. Amino acids: CATSRAWWSSYNEQFF.

The gene calls are TRBV5-1 and TRBJ1-1; 7 nucleotides agree with TRBD1. The CDR3 is 13 amino acids. V trimming: 4 bases; J trimming: 5 bases; junction bases outside the gene matches: 5. The germline gives CDR1 SGHRS, CDR2 YFSETQ. The CDR3 nucleotides read TGCGCCAGCAGCCAACAGGGGAATACTGAAGCTTTCTTT. This sequence encodes CASSQQGNTEAFF.

The chain has TRBV5-4 and TRBJ2-7; TRBD1 is a possible D gene (5 bases). V lost 0 bases and J lost 3, with 10 bases in between. The CDR3 runs 14 residues. The germline CDR1 and CDR2 sequences are SGHNT and YYREEE (reference sequence). The DNA for the CDR3 is TGTGCCAGCAGCTTGGACAGGTCTTACTACGAGCAGTACTTC. It codes for CASSLDRSYYEQYF.

V is TRBV6-5 and J is TRBJ2-7, with 13 bases that match TRBD2. Germline V lookup: CDR1 MNHEY, CDR2 SVGAGI. The CDR3 contains 14 residues. V trimming: 6 bases; J trimming: 6 bases; junction bases outside the gene matches: 5. In nucleotides, the CDR3 is TGTGCCAGCAGGGCGGGACTAGCGGGACTCGAGCAGTACTTC. Translated, it gives CASRAGLAGLEQYF.

This clone appeared once. The rearrangement links TRBV5-4 to TRBJ2-2, with 10 nucleotides matching TRBD1. Per the germline V gene, CDR1 is SGHNT and CDR2 is YYREEE (reference sequence). V gave up 4 bases and J gave up 7 bases; unmatched junction bases: 7. This CDR3 has 15 residues. This CDR3 reads CASSLGQGSIGELFF. CDR3 nucleotide sequence: TGTGCCAGCAGCCTGGGACAGGGGAGTATCGGGGAGCTGTTTTTT. The full variable domain, completed using reference TRBV5-4 and TRBJ2-2, is ETGVTQSPTHLIKTRGQQVTLRCSSQSGHNTVSWYQQALGQGPQFIFQYYREEENGRGNFPPRFSGLQFPNYSSELNVNALELDDSALYLCASSLGQGSIGELFFGEGSRLTVL.

The sample holds a few counts of this clone. Within the sample, other DNA sequences also encode this same CDR3. This chain joins TRBV5-1 and TRBJ1-1, with 8 bases aligning to TRBD1. CDR1 is SGHRS, CDR2 YFSETQ, per germline. With V trimmed by 4 bases and J by 1 base, 3 bases remained unmatched. This CDR3 contains 14 residues. CDR3 sequence (DNA): TGCGCCAGCAGCACAGGACAGGGGAACACTGAAGCTTTCTTT. It yields the protein CASSTGQGNTEAFF.

As for this clone: An end of the junction differs from the germline gene, which may be a read error. The chain uses TRBV7-2 and TRBJ2-3; TRBD2 aligns across 10 bases. Germline lookup yields CDR1 SGHTA and CDR2 FQGNSA. The CDR3 is made up of 11 amino acids. CDR3 in amino acids: CASSLLAGASF. CDR3 DNA sequence: TGTGCCAGCAGCTTACTAGCGGGGGCGAGTTTT.

The chain recombines TRBV24-1 with TRBJ2-7, with a weak D call TRBD2 (7 bases). The CDR3 contains 15 residues. V lost 2 bases to trimming and J lost 3 bases, with 13 bases between them. Germline CDR1 is KGHDR and CDR2 is SFDVKD. This CDR3 is CATSDSRRGGYEQYF. The CDR3 DNA reads TGTGCCACCAGTGATTCACGTAGGGGGGGCTACGAGCAGTACTTC.